These 16 T cell receptor beta chains were all obtained from the same sample, sequenced in a study of T-cell reconstitution after alpha-beta-depleted transplantation in children. Unique molecular identifiers tagged the TCRbeta library. TCRdb ran MiXCR on the PCR reads and lists one entry per CDR3 protein. This table has about 980,000 distinct CDR3 sequences, about 31% appearing once. Material: PBMCs, mostly from graft donor cells, obtained 360 days after TCRalphabeta/CD19-depleted stem cell transplant. The receptors were gathered from a boy under two years old who had a stem cell transplant for SCID, so the T cells may come from the graft donor.

This clonotype turned up a few times. This chain uses TRBV5-1 with TRBJ1-2; D is ambiguous. The length of the CDR3 is 13 residues. Trimming cost V 4 bases and J 2 bases, with 9 bases left between them. CDR1 and CDR2 (germline): SGHRS, YFSETQ. CDR3 sequence reads: CASSIRGNYGYTF. CDR3 in DNA: TGCGCCAGCAGCATTCGAGGGAACTATGGCTACACCTTC. Using reference TRBV5-1 and TRBJ1-2 for the parts outside the CDR3, the full variable domain is KAGVTQTPRYLIKTRGQQVTLSCSPISGHRSVSWYQQTPGQGLQFLFEYFSETQRNKGNFPGRFSGRQFSNSRSEMNVSTLELGDSALYLCASSIRGNYGYTFGSGTRLTVV.

This clonotype was picked up a small number of times. V is TRBV10-2 and J is TRBJ2-2; the D is unclear. The length of the CDR3 is 15 residues. CDR1 WSHSY and CDR2 SAAADI come from the germline V gene. The ends were cut back, 2 bases at V and 0 bases at J, with 7 bases in the middle. In DNA form, the CDR3 reads TGCGCCAGCAGTGAGGTGGCCCCGAACACCGGGGAGCTGTTTTTT. This translates into CASSEVAPNTGELFF.

The chain has TRBV7-8 and TRBJ2-7; unclear D gene. CDR3 length equals 12 residues. The V end was cut by 8 bases, the J end by 2 bases, with 10 bases between. The V gene's germline CDR1 is SGHVS and CDR2 FQNEAQ. CDR3 DNA sequence: TGTGCCAGCGGAATTGGGGCCTACGAGCAGTACTTC. It translates to CASGIGAYEQYF.

This chain links TRBV5-1 with TRBJ2-3; D is unclear. The length of the CDR3 is 15 residues. Per germline, CDR1 SGHRS and CDR2 YFSETQ. Trimming pared 4 bases from V and 0 bases from J, leaving 12 bases between. CDR3 in amino acids: CASSTATTSTDTQYF. CDR3 DNA sequence: TGCGCCAGCAGCACGGCCACCACAAGCACAGATACGCAGTATTTT. The whole variable domain, remainder taken from reference TRBV5-1 and TRBJ2-3, is KAGVTQTPRYLIKTRGQQVTLSCSPISGHRSVSWYQQTPGQGLQFLFEYFSETQRNKGNFPGRFSGRQFSNSRSEMNVSTLELGDSALYLCASSTATTSTDTQYFGPGTRLTVL.

In nucleotides, the CDR3 is TGTGCCAGCAGCCCCTCAGGGGTCCAGAACTATGGCTACACCTTC. The encoded protein is CASSPSGVQNYGYTF. The chain couples TRBV7-6 to TRBJ1-2, with D tentatively TRBD1 (6 bases). V was cut by 5 bases and J by 2 bases, with 15 bases left in between. This CDR3 spans 15 amino acids. CDR1 SGHVS and CDR2 FNYEAQ come from the germline V gene.

The chain joins TRBV7-2 to TRBJ2-7; D is unresolved. Germline V gene lookup returns CDR1 SGHTA and CDR2 FQGNSA. The CDR3 consists of 17 residues. V lost 2 bases, J lost 0 bases, and 17 bases lay in between. DNA for the CDR3: TGTGCCAGCAGCTTATTTTCTGCAGGCCCCAGCTCCTACGAGCAGTACTTC. Its translation: CASSLFSAGPSSYEQYF.

This clonotype was observed a few times. CDR3 DNA: TGTGCCAGCAGCCCTAGGGCGGGAGATACGCAGTATTTT. This translates into CASSPRAGDTQYF. This chain connects TRBV18 to TRBJ2-3; TRBD2 might be the D (5 bases). CDR3 length: 13 residues. With 8 bases removed from V and 5 bases from J, the gap between germline ends came to 14 bases. Germline V gene lookup returns CDR1 KGHSH and CDR2 LQKENI.

V usage is TRBV20-1 and J usage is TRBJ1-1; D call uncertain. Germline CDR1 and CDR2: DFQATT and SNEGSKA (reference sequence). The V gene lost 3 bases and the J gene lost 0 bases, with 14 bases spanning the gap. This CDR3 comprises 15 residues. The CDR3 DNA is TGCAGTGCTAGTCGCGGGCAGACAATGAACACTGAAGCTTTCTTT. Encoded protein: CSASRGQTMNTEAFF.

The V gene is TRBV19, the J gene TRBJ2-2; the D is unclear. This CDR3 is built from 14 residues. Per germline, CDR1 LNHDA and CDR2 SQIVND (reference sequence). Trimming left V 3 bases short and J 4 bases short, with 9 bases between. CDR3 sequence (DNA): TGTGCCAGTAGTATCAGCCAGTCCACCGGGGAGCTGTTTTTT. Translation: CASSISQSTGELFF.

This clonotype was counted only a few times. The V and J genes are TRBV20-1 and TRBJ2-7; TRBD2 matches 11 bases. Germline CDR1 is DFQATT and CDR2 is SNEGSKA (reference sequence). The CDR3 spans 16 residues. J gave up 2 bases and V 1 base, and 7 bases lay outside the gene matches. In DNA form, the CDR3 reads TGCAGTGCTAGAGCCCAGGAACTAGCGGGGGCCTACGAGCAGTACTTC. It encodes CSARAQELAGAYEQYF.

The J gene is TRBJ2-3, the V gene TRBV13, with TRBD2 identical over 8 bases. Unmatched junction bases numbered 7, after V lost 4 bases and J lost 4 bases. CDR3 length: 15 residues. CDR1 is PRHDT and CDR2 is FYEKMQ in the germline V gene (reference sequence). The CDR3 loop reads CASSSSGPGADTQYF. The CDR3 DNA reads as TGTGCCAGCAGCTCTAGCGGGCCGGGGGCAGATACGCAGTATTTT.

The chain recombines TRBV20-1 with TRBJ2-7; a possible D gene is TRBD1 (5 bases). CDR3 length: 14 amino acids. Per the germline V gene, CDR1 is DFQATT and CDR2 is SNEGSKA (reference sequence). Deletions cut 5 bases from V and 3 bases from J, with 17 bases between. The CDR3 sequence is CSAPNWQGDYEQYF. DNA of the CDR3: TGCAGTGCTCCCAACTGGCAGGGCGACTACGAGCAGTACTTC.

The chain recombines TRBV15 with TRBJ1-3; D uncertain. The V end was cut by 1 base, the J end by 4 bases, with 11 bases between. CDR1 is LNHNV and CDR2 is YYDKDF in the germline V gene (reference sequence). The CDR3 is 15 amino acids. CDR3 protein: CATSRGHPRGNTIYF. Here the CDR3 DNA reads TGTGCCACCAGCAGAGGACACCCTAGGGGAAACACCATATATTTT.

This chain links TRBV20-1 with TRBJ2-7; tentative D call: TRBD1 (6 bases). Germline V lookup: CDR1 DFQATT, CDR2 SNEGSKA (reference sequence). The CDR3 sequence is 12 residues long. V was shortened by 2 bases and J by 4 bases, with 9 bases between the two germline ends. This chain's CDR3 is CSARPQGYEQYF. The DNA for the CDR3 is TGCAGTGCTAGACCCCAGGGGTACGAGCAGTACTTC.

The V and J genes are TRBV12-3 or TRBV12-4 and TRBJ2-7; D gene ambiguous. V lost 3 bases to trimming and J lost 2 bases, with 8 bases between them. CDR3 length: 13 amino acids. DNA of the CDR3: TGTGCCAGCAGTTTGATGGGTCCCTACGAGCAGTACTTC. It yields the protein CASSLMGPYEQYF.

This clonotype has more than one count but fewer than ten. The DNA for the CDR3 is TGCGCCAGCAGCCAAGGGGTTCAGGGAGCCAAAAACATTCAGTACTTC. Translating it yields CASSQGVQGAKNIQYF. The gene calls are TRBV4-3 and TRBJ2-4, with D perhaps matching TRBD1 (5 bases). The CDR3 runs 16 residues. V was clipped by 1 base and J by 0 bases, with 10 bases between them. Germline CDR1 and CDR2: LGHNA and YSLEER.